This T cell receptor (beta chain) was identified in a study of cytomegalovirus exposure and HLA in healthy donors. Whole-study context: Genotyping of roughly 400 donors showed that roughly 80% belonged to the Caucasian-associated ancestry cluster.

Both 60 Vbeta primers and 13 Jbeta primers went into the PCR. Measured with immunoSEQ multiplex PCR; TCRdb has only the in-frame clones, and not every one. The sample holds about 140,000 clones; 76% are singletons and the top ten take 2.5% to 3.5%. General study results and limits: For most subjects, TCR beta sequences were reported to predict HLA-A and HLA-B alleles with accuracy. A later analysis reportedly found fewer N-insertions in an Asian-associated ancestry cluster than the approximately 700-donor mean.

Germline loops: CDR1 LNHDA, CDR2 SQIVND (reference sequence). V lost 9 bases and J lost 5, with 13 bases in between. This CDR3 has 12 residues. With regard to this clone: The antigen is not known.

The chain is built from TRBV19 and TRBJ1-2; D possibly corresponds to TRBD1 (6 bases). The sample consisted of PBMCs. This clonotype was sampled from a male donor in good health and CMV-seronegative. The CDR3 nucleotides are TGTGCCAGCTACAGGGTTGAGTATGGCTACACCTTC. Its protein is CASYRVEYGYTF.